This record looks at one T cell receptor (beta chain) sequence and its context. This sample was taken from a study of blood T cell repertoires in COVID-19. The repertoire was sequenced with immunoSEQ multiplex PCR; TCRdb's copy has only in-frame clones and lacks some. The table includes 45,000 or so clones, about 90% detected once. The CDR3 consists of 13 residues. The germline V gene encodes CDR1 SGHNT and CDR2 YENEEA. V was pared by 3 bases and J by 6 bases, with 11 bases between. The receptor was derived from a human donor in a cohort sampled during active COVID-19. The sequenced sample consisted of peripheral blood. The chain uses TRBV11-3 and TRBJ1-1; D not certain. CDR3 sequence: CASSFGLGAEAFF. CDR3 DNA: TGTGCCAGCAGCTTTGGGCTGGGCGCTGAAGCTTTCTTT.